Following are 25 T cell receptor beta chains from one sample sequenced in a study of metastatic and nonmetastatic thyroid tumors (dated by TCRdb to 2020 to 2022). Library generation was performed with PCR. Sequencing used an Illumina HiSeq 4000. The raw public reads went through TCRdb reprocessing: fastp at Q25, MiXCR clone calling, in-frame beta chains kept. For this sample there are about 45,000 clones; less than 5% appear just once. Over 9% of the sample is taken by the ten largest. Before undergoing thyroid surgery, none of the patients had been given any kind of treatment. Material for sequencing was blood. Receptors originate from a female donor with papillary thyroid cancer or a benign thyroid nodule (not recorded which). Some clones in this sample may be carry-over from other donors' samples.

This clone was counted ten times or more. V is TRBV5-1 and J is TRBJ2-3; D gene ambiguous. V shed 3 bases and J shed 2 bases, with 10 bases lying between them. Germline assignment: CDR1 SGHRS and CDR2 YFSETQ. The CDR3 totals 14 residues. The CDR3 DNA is TGCGCCAGCAGCTCTGGGTGGGACACAGATACGCAGTATTTT. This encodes CASSSGWDTDTQYF.

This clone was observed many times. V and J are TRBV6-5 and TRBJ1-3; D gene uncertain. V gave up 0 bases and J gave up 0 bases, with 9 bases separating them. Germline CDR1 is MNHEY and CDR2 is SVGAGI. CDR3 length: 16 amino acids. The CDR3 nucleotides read TGTGCCAGCAGTTACTCGGCTTCGAGCTCTGGAAACACCATATATTTT. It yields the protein CASSYSASSSGNTIYF.

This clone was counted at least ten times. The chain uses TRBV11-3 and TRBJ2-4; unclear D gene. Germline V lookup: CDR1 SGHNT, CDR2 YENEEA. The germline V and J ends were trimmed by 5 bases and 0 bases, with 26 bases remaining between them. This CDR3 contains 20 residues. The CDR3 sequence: CASSPRGVPTEPIAKNIQYF. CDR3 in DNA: TGTGCCAGCAGCCCCCGCGGCGTACCCACGGAGCCAATAGCCAAAAACATTCAGTACTTC. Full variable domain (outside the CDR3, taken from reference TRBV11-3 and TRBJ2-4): EAGVVQSPRYKIIEKKQPVAFWCNPISGHNTLYWYLQNLGQGPELLIRYENEEAVDDSQLPKDRFSAERLKGVDSTLKIQPAELGDSAVYLCASSPRGVPTEPIAKNIQYFGAGTRLSVL.

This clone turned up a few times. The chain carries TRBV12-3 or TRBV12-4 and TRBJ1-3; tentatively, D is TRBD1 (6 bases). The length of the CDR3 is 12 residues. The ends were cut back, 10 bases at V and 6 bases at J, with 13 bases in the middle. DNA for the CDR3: TGTGCCACCCTAGACAGGATAAACACCATATATTTT. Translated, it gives CATLDRINTIYF.

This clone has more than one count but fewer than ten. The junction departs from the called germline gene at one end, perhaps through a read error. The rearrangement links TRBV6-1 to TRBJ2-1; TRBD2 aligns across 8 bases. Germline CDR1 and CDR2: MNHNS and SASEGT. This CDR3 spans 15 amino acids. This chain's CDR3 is CASNEISGSKKEQFF. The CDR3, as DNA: TGTGCCAGCAATGAAATAAGCGGGAGTAAGAAAGAGCAGTTCTTC.

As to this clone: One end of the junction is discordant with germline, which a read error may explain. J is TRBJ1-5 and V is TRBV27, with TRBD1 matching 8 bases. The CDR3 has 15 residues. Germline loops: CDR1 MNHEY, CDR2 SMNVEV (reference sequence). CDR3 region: CATSFTGTGLEPQHF. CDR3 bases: TGTGCCACCAGTTTCACCGGGACAGGCCTAGAGCCCCAGCATTTT.

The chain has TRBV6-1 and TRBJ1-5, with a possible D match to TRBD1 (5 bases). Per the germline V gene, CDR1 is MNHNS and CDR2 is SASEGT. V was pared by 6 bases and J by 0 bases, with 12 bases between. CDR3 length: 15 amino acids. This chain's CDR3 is CASRMTVYSNQPQHF. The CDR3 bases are TGTGCCAGCAGAATGACAGTGTATAGCAATCAGCCCCAGCATTTT.

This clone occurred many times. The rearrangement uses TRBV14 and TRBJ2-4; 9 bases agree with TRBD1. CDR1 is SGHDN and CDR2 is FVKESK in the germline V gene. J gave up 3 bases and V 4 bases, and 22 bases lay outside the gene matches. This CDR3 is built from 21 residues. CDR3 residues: CASSPGTHFRDREVFKNIQYF. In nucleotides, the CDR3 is TGTGCCAGCAGCCCCGGAACTCACTTTAGGGACAGGGAGGTATTCAAAAACATTCAGTACTTC.

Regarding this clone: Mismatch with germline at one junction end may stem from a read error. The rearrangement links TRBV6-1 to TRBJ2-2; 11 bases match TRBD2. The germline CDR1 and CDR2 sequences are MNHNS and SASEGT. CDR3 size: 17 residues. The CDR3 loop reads CAISESKLAGATGELFF. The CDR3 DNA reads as TGTGCCATCAGTGAGTCGAAACTAGCGGGAGCCACCGGGGAGCTGTTTTTT.

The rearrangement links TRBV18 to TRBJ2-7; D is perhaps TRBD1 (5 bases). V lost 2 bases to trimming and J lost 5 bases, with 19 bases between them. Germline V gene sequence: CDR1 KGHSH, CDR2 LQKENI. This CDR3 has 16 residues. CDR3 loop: CASSPKSAGIPHEQYF. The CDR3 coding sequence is TGTGCCAGCTCACCAAAATCGGCAGGGATCCCCCACGAGCAGTACTTC.

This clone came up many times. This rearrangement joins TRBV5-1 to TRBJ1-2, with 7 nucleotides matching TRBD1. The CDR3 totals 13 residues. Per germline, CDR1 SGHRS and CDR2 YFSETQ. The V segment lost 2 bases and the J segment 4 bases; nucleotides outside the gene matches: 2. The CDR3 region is CASSLGQVYGYTF. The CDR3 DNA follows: TGCGCCAGCAGCTTAGGACAGGTCTATGGCTACACCTTC.

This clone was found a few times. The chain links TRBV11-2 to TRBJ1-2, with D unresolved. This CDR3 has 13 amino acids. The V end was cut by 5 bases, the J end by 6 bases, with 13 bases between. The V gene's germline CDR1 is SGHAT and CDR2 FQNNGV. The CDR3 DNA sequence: TGTGCCAGCAGCCTCCCTCCCGGTAATGGCTACACCTTC. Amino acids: CASSLPPGNGYTF.

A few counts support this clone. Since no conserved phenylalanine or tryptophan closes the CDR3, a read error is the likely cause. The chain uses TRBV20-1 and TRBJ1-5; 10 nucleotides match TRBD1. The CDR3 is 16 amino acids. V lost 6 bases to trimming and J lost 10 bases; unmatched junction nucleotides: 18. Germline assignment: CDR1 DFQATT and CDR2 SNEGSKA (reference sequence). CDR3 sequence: CSAKEGGTGALEPQHS. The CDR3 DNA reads TGCAGTGCCAAGGAGGGCGGGACAGGGGCTTTGGAACCCCAGCATTCT.

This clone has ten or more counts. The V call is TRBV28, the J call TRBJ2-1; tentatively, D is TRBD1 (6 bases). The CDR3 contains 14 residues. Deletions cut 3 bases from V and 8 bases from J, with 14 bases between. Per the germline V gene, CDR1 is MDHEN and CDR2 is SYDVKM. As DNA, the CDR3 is TGTGCCAGCAGTTTTCTAGCTGGGGGCTATGAGCAGTTCTTC. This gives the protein CASSFLAGGYEQFF. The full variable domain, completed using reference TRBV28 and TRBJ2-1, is DVKVTQSSRYLVKRTGEKVFLECVQDMDHENMFWYRQDPGLGLRLIYFSYDVKMKEKGDIPEGYSVSREKKERFSLILESASTNQTSMYLCASSFLAGGYEQFFGPGTRLTVL.

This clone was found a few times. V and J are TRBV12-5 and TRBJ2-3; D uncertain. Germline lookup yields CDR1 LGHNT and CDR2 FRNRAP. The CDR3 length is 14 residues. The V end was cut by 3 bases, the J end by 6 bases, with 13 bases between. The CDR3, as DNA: TGTGCTAGTGGTTTAGATATCCCCACGGATACGCAGTATTTT. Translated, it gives CASGLDIPTDTQYF.

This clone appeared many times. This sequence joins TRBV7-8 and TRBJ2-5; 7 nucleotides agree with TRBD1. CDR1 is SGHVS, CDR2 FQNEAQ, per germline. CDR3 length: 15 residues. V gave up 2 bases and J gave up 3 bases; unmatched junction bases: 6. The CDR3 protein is CASSLRDRDEETQYF. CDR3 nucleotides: TGTGCCAGCAGCTTAAGAGACAGGGACGAAGAGACCCAGTACTTC.

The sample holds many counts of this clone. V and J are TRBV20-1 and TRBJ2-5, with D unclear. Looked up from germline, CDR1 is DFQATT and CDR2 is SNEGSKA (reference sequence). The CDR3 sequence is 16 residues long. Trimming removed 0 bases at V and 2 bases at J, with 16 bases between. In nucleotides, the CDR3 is TGCAGTGCTAGAGACCCCGAAGCAGGAGAGCAAGAGACCCAGTACTTC. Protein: CSARDPEAGEQETQYF.

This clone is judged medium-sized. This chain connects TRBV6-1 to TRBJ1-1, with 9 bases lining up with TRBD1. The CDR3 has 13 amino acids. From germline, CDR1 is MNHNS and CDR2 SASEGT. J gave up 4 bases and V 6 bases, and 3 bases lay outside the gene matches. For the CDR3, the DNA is TGTGCCAGCAGGGGACAGGGTCTCACTGAAGCTTTCTTT. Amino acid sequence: CASRGQGLTEAFF.

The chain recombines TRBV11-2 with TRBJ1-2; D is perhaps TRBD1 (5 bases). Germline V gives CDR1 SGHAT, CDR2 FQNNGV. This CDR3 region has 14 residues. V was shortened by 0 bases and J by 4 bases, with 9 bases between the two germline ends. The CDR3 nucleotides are TGTGCCAGCAGCTTAGATTTGGGGGGCTATGGCTACACCTTC. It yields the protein CASSLDLGGYGYTF.

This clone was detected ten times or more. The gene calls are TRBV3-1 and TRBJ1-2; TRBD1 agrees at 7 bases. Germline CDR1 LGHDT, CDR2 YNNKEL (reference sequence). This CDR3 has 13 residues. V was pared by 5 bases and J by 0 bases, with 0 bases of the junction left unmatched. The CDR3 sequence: CASSGTANYGYTF. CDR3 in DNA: TGTGCCAGCAGCGGGACAGCTAACTATGGCTACACCTTC. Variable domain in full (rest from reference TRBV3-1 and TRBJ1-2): DTAVSQTPKYLVTQMGNDKSIKCEQNLGHDTMYWYKQDSKKFLKIMFSYNNKELIINETVPNRFSPKSPDKAHLNLHINSLELGDSAVYFCASSGTANYGYTFGSGTRLTVV.

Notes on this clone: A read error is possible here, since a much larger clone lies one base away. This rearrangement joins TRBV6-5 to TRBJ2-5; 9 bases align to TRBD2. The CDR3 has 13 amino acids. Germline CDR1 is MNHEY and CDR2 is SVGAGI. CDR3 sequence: CASSYSGRETQYF. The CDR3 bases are TGTGCCAGCAGTTATAGCGGGAGAGAGACCCAATACTTC.

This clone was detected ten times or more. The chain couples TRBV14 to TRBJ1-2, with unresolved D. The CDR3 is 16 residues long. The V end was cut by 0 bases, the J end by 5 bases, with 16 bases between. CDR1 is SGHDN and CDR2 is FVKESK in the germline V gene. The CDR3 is CASSQEKRNLLYGYTF. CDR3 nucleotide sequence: TGTGCCAGCAGCCAAGAGAAGAGGAACCTTCTTTATGGCTACACCTTC.

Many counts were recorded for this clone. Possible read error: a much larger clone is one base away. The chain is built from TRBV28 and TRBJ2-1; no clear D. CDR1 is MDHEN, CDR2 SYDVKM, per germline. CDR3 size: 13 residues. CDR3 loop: CASIQSSYNEQSF. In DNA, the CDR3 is TGTGCCAGCATTCAAAGCTCCTACAATGAGCAGTCCTTC.

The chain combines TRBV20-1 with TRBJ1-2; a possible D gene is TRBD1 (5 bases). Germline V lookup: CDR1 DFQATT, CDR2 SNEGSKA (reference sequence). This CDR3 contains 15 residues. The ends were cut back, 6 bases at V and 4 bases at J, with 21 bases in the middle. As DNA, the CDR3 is TGCAGTGCGCGAAACCCCACGGGGGTTAGCTATGGCTACACCTTC. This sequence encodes CSARNPTGVSYGYTF.

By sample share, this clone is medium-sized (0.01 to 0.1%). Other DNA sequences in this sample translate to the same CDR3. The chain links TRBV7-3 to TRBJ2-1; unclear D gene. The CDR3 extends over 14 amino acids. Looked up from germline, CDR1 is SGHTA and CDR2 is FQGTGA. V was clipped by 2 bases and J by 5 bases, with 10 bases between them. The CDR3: CASSLLGGNNEQFF. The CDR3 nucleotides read TGTGCCAGCAGCTTATTAGGCGGAAACAATGAGCAGTTCTTC.